Following are 27 T cell receptor beta chains from one sample sequenced in a study of early T cells in non-severe SARS-CoV-2 infection. TCRdb reanalysed the 5' RACE reads using MiXCR and keeps one entry per CDR3 protein. The table includes tens of thousands of distinct CDR3 sequences, under 11% detected once. Sequenced input: whole blood. The receptor set was obtained from an adult who was a healthcare worker with PCR-confirmed SARS-CoV-2 infection or an uninfected control (not recorded which).

This clonotype has ten or more counts. The chain combines TRBV10-3 with TRBJ2-3; 7 bases match TRBD2. Germline CDR1 and CDR2: ENHRY and SYGVKD. This CDR3 comprises 13 residues. J lost 1 base, V lost 10 bases, and 5 bases had no gene match. In DNA form, the CDR3 reads TGTGCCACGCAGGGAGGGGGCACAGATACGCAGTATTTT. It translates to CATQGGGTDTQYF.

J is TRBJ1-5 and V is TRBV19, with D unclear. Germline CDR1 is LNHDA and CDR2 is SQIVND (reference sequence). Between the trimmed V and J ends, which lost 1 base and 1 base, there was a span of 5 bases. The CDR3 extends over 14 amino acids. The CDR3 region has the DNA TGTGCCAGTAGTATAGCGGTCAGCAATCAGCCCCAGCATTTT. It codes for CASSIAVSNQPQHF.

This clonotype came up a few times. The V and J genes are TRBV2 and TRBJ1-5, with D unclear. The germline V and J ends were trimmed by 3 bases and 5 bases, with 5 bases remaining between them. Per the germline V gene, CDR1 is SNHLY and CDR2 is FYNNEI. The CDR3 sequence is 12 residues long. CDR3 amino acids: CASSDRDQPQHF. CDR3 nucleotide sequence: TGTGCCAGCAGTGATAGGGATCAGCCCCAGCATTTT.

This clonotype appeared a few times. The rearrangement joins TRBV5-4 to TRBJ2-5; 10 positions match TRBD1. In germline, CDR1 is SGHNT, CDR2 YYREEE (reference sequence). J gave up 3 bases and V 4 bases, and 12 bases lay outside the gene matches. The CDR3 runs to 17 residues. CDR3 in DNA: TGTGCCAGCAGCCCTTATGGTGTGACAGGGGGCGAAGAGACCCAGTACTTC. Translating gives CASSPYGVTGGEETQYF.

The table lists this clonotype with a few counts. The CDR3 is CASTPGGQADTQYF. CDR3 nucleotide sequence: TGTGCCAGCACTCCGGGTGGGCAAGCAGATACGCAGTATTTT. The J gene is TRBJ2-3, the V gene TRBV7-9; D remains ambiguous. The CDR3 totals 14 residues. The germline V gene encodes CDR1 SEHNR and CDR2 FQNEAQ (reference sequence). Trimming stripped 7 bases from V and 4 bases from J, with 15 bases between.

A remark on this clonotype: One end of the junction does not line up with germline, which may come from a read error. The J gene is TRBJ2-3, the V gene TRBV12-3 or TRBV12-4, with a weak D call TRBD1 (6 bases). The length of the CDR3 is 15 residues. The CDR3 reads CANSFTGISTDTQYF. Here the CDR3 DNA reads TGTGCCAACAGTTTTACAGGGATAAGCACAGATACGCAGTATTTT.

This clonotype occurred a few times. The V call is TRBV24-1, the J call TRBJ1-5; maybe TRBD1 (5 bases). The germline V gene has CDR1 KGHDR and CDR2 SFDVKD. The ends were cut back, 5 bases at V and 6 bases at J, with 13 bases in the middle. The CDR3 consists of 14 residues. This CDR3 reads CATSAASDSQPQHF. For the CDR3, the DNA is TGTGCCACCAGTGCCGCCAGTGACAGTCAGCCCCAGCATTTT.

This clonotype came up a few times. The genes are TRBV27 and TRBJ2-7; D unclear. V lost 7 bases and J 2 bases, leaving 24 bases between the germline ends. The CDR3 runs 17 residues. CDR1 is MNHEY, CDR2 SMNVEV, per germline (reference sequence). Here the CDR3 reads CASTPRPPRTDTYEQYF. The CDR3 DNA is TGTGCCAGCACTCCACGCCCGCCTCGGACGGATACCTACGAGCAGTACTTC.

The chain couples TRBV11-2 to TRBJ1-1, with D possibly being TRBD1 (6 bases). Germline V gene sequence: CDR1 SGHAT, CDR2 FQNNGV. V was pared by 5 bases and J by 0 bases, with 10 bases between. The CDR3 loop spans 14 amino acids. Written as DNA, the CDR3 is TGTGCCAGCAGCCCGAGACAGGTGAACACTGAAGCTTTCTTT. This gives the protein CASSPRQVNTEAFF.

The V gene is TRBV6-6, the J gene TRBJ2-3, with TRBD1 matching over 8 bases. CDR1 is MNHNY and CDR2 is SVGAGI in the germline V gene (reference sequence). This CDR3 is built from 13 residues. Germline trimming cut 7 bases from V and 8 bases from J; bases unmatched to any gene: 8. CDR3 nucleotide sequence: TGTGCCAGCAACTGGGACAGGCGCGGTACGCAGTATTTT. Translation: CASNWDRRGTQYF.

This clonotype has ten or more counts. In DNA form, the CDR3 reads TGCGCCAGCAGCTTTGGACTCTACGAGGGCTACACCTTC. This sequence encodes CASSFGLYEGYTF. J is TRBJ1-2 and V is TRBV5-1, with D uncertain. Trimming shortened V by 2 bases and J by 8 bases, and 13 bases separated the two germline ends. Germline CDR1 is SGHRS and CDR2 is YFSETQ. This CDR3 comprises 13 residues. Based on the CDR3 plus reference TRBV5-1 and TRBJ1-2, the full variable domain is KAGVTQTPRYLIKTRGQQVTLSCSPISGHRSVSWYQQTPGQGLQFLFEYFSETQRNKGNFPGRFSGRQFSNSRSEMNVSTLELGDSALYLCASSFGLYEGYTFGSGTRLTVV.

This clonotype has ten or more counts. The chain is built from TRBV27 and TRBJ2-3, with D perhaps TRBD1 (5 bases). This CDR3 region has 14 residues. Looked up from germline, CDR1 is MNHEY and CDR2 is SMNVEV (reference sequence). Trimming pared 2 bases from V and 4 bases from J, leaving 10 bases between. The CDR3 sequence: CASSLGAGSDTQYF. CDR3 nucleotides: TGTGCCAGCAGTTTAGGGGCAGGGTCAGATACGCAGTATTTT.

The chain couples TRBV14 to TRBJ1-1, with D perhaps TRBD1 (5 bases). The CDR3 has 13 amino acids. Germline V gives CDR1 SGHDN, CDR2 FVKESK. Trimming took off 4 bases at V and 0 bases at J, with 6 bases between the two ends. CDR3 loop: CASSRQMNTEAFF. In DNA form, the CDR3 reads TGTGCCAGCAGCCGACAGATGAACACTGAAGCTTTCTTT.

This clonotype was observed a few times. This chain connects TRBV7-8 to TRBJ2-7; TRBD1 agrees at 9 bases. The CDR3 length is 15 residues. J gave up 6 bases and V 5 bases, and 11 bases lay outside the gene matches. Germline V CDR1 and CDR2: SGHVS, FQNEAQ. The CDR3: CASSPNRGRAGEQYF. The CDR3 DNA sequence: TGTGCCAGCAGCCCCAACAGGGGGCGTGCGGGCGAGCAGTACTTC.

The V gene is TRBV7-9, the J gene TRBJ1-4; no reliable D call. V gave up 4 bases and J gave up 7 bases, with 13 bases separating them. Germline CDR1 is SEHNR and CDR2 is FQNEAQ (reference sequence). CDR3 length: 14 amino acids. The DNA of the CDR3 is TGTGCCAGCAGCTCCGTTTGGTGGAGTGAAAAACTGTTTTTT. Encoded protein: CASSSVWWSEKLFF. The whole variable domain, filled in from reference TRBV7-9 and TRBJ1-4, reads DTGVSQNPRHKITKRGQNVTFRCDPISEHNRLYWYRQTLGQGPEFLTYFQNEAQLEKSRLLSDRFSAERPKGSFSTLEIQRTEQGDSAMYLCASSSVWWSEKLFFGSGTQLSVL.

At least ten counts were recorded for this clonotype. The rearrangement uses TRBV5-6 and TRBJ2-7; D is possibly TRBD2 (6 bases). The CDR3 spans 12 residues. The V gene lost 5 bases and the J gene lost 6 bases, with 12 bases spanning the gap. Germline V gene lookup returns CDR1 SGHDT and CDR2 YYEEEE. CDR3 residues: CASRPLGGEQYF. The CDR3 region has the DNA TGTGCCAGCAGGCCTTTGGGGGGCGAGCAGTACTTC.

The chain employs TRBV30 and TRBJ1-2; D is possibly TRBD1 (5 bases). Germline V lookup: CDR1 GTSNPN, CDR2 SVGIG (reference sequence). V lost 3 bases and J lost 8, with 19 bases in between. This CDR3 contains 14 residues. DNA of the CDR3: TGTGCCTGGAGGCCATCGGGGGATCCTTTCGGCTACACCTTC. Protein sequence: CAWRPSGDPFGYTF. Together with reference TRBV30 and TRBJ1-2, the CDR3 gives the full variable domain: SQTIHQWPATLVQPVGSPLSLECTVEGTSNPNLYWYRQAAGRGLQLLFYSVGIGQISSEVPQNLSASRPQDRQFILSSKKLLLSDSGFYLCAWRPSGDPFGYTFGSGTRLTVV.

V usage is TRBV7-9 and J usage is TRBJ1-5, with a weak D call TRBD1 (5 bases). This CDR3 has 12 amino acids. The V gene's germline CDR1 is SEHNR and CDR2 FQNEAQ (reference sequence). The V end lost 5 bases, the J end lost 7 bases, and 9 bases lay between the germline ends. This chain's CDR3 is CASSRTGQPQHF. CDR3 nucleotides: TGTGCCAGCAGCCGAACAGGCCAGCCCCAGCATTTT. Complete variable domain (other parts from reference TRBV7-9 and TRBJ1-5): DTGVSQNPRHKITKRGQNVTFRCDPISEHNRLYWYRQTLGQGPEFLTYFQNEAQLEKSRLLSDRFSAERPKGSFSTLEIQRTEQGDSAMYLCASSRTGQPQHFGDGTRLSIL.

This clonotype was counted only a few times. The chain has TRBV7-2 and TRBJ2-1, with 9 bases fitting TRBD2. With 2 bases clipped from V and 6 bases from J, the junction kept 5 bases outside the gene matches. The CDR3 sequence is 15 residues long. The germline CDR1 and CDR2 sequences are SGHTA and FQGNSA. The CDR3: CASSLWGLAGNEQFF. The CDR3 coding sequence is TGTGCCAGCAGCTTATGGGGACTAGCTGGCAATGAGCAGTTCTTC.

This clonotype was counted a few times. The V and J genes are TRBV28 and TRBJ2-3; 11 nucleotides match TRBD2. V lost 3 bases to trimming and J lost 1 base; unmatched junction nucleotides: 9. CDR1 MDHEN and CDR2 SYDVKM come from the germline V gene. The CDR3 has 18 residues. The CDR3 bases are TGTGCCAGCAGTTTTTGGCTAGCGGGGGGTGATCGCACAGATACGCAGTATTTT. It codes for CASSFWLAGGDRTDTQYF.

V usage is TRBV3-1 and J usage is TRBJ1-6; no firm D call. V was shortened by 5 bases and J by 6 bases, with 23 bases between the two germline ends. The CDR3 runs to 18 residues. Germline CDR1 and CDR2: LGHDT and YNNKEL (reference sequence). Here the CDR3 DNA reads TGTGCCAGCAGCGCGGGAGACGCAGGTTTTCTTGTTAATTCACCCCTCCACTTT. Translation gives CASSAGDAGFLVNSPLHF.

This clonotype was recorded a few times. The chain employs TRBV28 and TRBJ1-1; D ambiguous. The CDR3 contains 15 residues. The germline V and J ends were trimmed by 1 base and 11 bases, with 20 bases remaining between them. Germline V gives CDR1 MDHEN, CDR2 SYDVKM. CDR3 region: CASSLSLIRFSAAFF. DNA of the CDR3: TGTGCCAGCAGTTTATCCCTTATCAGGTTTTCGGCGGCTTTCTTT. Together with reference TRBV28 and TRBJ1-1, the CDR3 gives the full variable domain: DVKVTQSSRYLVKRTGEKVFLECVQDMDHENMFWYRQDPGLGLRLIYFSYDVKMKEKGDIPEGYSVSREKKERFSLILESASTNQTSMYLCASSLSLIRFSAAFFGQGTRLTVV.

This clonotype was seen a few times. The V call is TRBV6-1, the J call TRBJ2-3, with D perhaps TRBD1 (6 bases). The CDR3 extends over 15 amino acids. Germline V gene lookup returns CDR1 MNHNS and CDR2 SASEGT. The V gene lost 1 base and the J gene lost 0 bases, with 8 bases spanning the gap. CDR3 in amino acids: CASSEGTVSTDTQYF. The CDR3 DNA is TGTGCCAGCAGTGAAGGGACAGTAAGCACAGATACGCAGTATTTT.

The chain uses TRBV7-2 and TRBJ2-7; weak D call: TRBD2 (6 bases). Germline CDR1 SGHTA, CDR2 FQGNSA. V was pared by 2 bases and J by 9 bases, with 14 bases between. This CDR3 is built from 13 residues. The CDR3: CASSLNRERTQYF. The DNA for the CDR3 is TGTGCCAGCAGCTTAAATCGGGAGAGAACGCAGTACTTC.

This clonotype was detected only a few times. V usage is TRBV28 and J usage is TRBJ2-1; the D gene is possibly TRBD1 (6 bases). CDR1 is MDHEN, CDR2 SYDVKM, per germline. The CDR3 has 15 amino acids. Trimming pared 6 bases from V and 6 bases from J, leaving 18 bases between. The CDR3 reads CASSRNRVIVNEQFF. In DNA, the CDR3 is TGTGCCAGCAGCCGAAACAGGGTCATTGTCAATGAGCAGTTCTTC.

This clonotype has a count of ten or more. This sequence joins TRBV3-1 and TRBJ2-1, with 7 bases that match TRBD1. Germline V lookup: CDR1 LGHDT, CDR2 YNNKEL (reference sequence). The CDR3 is 16 residues long. Losses at the gene ends were 5 bases for V and 0 bases for J; bases not matched to a gene: 7. In nucleotides, the CDR3 is TGTGCCAGCAGCTCGGGACAGCCGAGCTCCTACAATGAGCAGTTCTTC. Translated: CASSSGQPSSYNEQFF.

This clonotype was seen a few times. This chain joins TRBV11-1 and TRBJ2-1; 7 bases map to TRBD1. The trim removed 5 bases at V and 7 bases at J, leaving 5 bases unmatched. Germline CDR1 is SGHAT and CDR2 is FQDESV (reference sequence). CDR3 size: 13 residues. CDR3 bases: TGTGCCAGCAGCGGACTGACAGGGAATGAGCAGTTCTTC. It codes for CASSGLTGNEQFF.